This TCR beta chain was sequenced during a study of blood T cell repertoires in COVID-19 (dated by TCRdb to 2020 to 2021). Regarding the study in general: Samples covering the acute and convalescent phases of COVID-19 were provided by collaborators in the United States, Italy and Spain. Where available, HLA class I and class II types were taken from metadata supplied by the sample provider and were not determined by assay-based typing. The material from the prospective study consisted of cDNA or gDNA derived from T cells, B-cell-depleted T cells, or PBMCs. The sample metadata nearly always contained a de-identified subject ID, COVID-19 status, age in years and sex. The repertoires were released in a freely available public database intended as a resource for research on the immune response to SARS-CoV-2. The dataset comprised deeply sampled blood TCRbeta repertoires from subjects exposed to, actively infected with, or recovered from COVID-19. The samples were drawn from the first 160 participants of the ongoing ImmuneRACE study and from more than 1,000 subjects provided by 6 global collaborators. The paper's findings and limits, for the study overall: Clinical and demographic metadata were provided uncurated, with the amount varying by source and participant.

The CDR3 contains 16 residues, cysteine and phenylalanine counted. Here the CDR3 DNA is all that survives: 48 bases in frame from base 1. V loses 3 bases at its end and J loses 5 bases; junction bases beyond the gene matches: 11. Sequences SGHDN (CDR1) and FVKESK (CDR2) are obtained from the germline V gene. The immunoSEQ Assay, a bias-controlled multiplex PCR, was used to amplify TCRbeta CDR3 regions from genomic DNA. The paper's data handling went like this. Nucleated cell counts per sample were estimated from amplification of reference gene primers within the assay. To quantify the absolute abundance of each unique TCRbeta CDR3 rearrangement, sequence reads were collapsed and filtered. Productive Simpson clonality was computed per sample as the square root of Simpson's diversity index over productive rearrangements. Imported from immuneACCESS, the table was reduced by TCRdb to in-frame sequences with V and J called. These copies leave out some clones; in studies compared against another copy, an unresolved V gene accounts for under half, and the cause of the remainder is not known. V and J calls and clone size come straight from that table; D and trimming were deduced from the DNA. The sample data list around 210,000 clones, and around 80% of these were observed just once. The ten largest clones add up to roughly 13% of the sample.

As regards this clone: Its specific antigen is unknown. No base-level quality is on record; no much larger clone is a single base apart.

Whole blood was collected in K2EDTA tubes by collaborating institutions according to the institutions' own protocols. For TCRbeta analysis, collaborators shipped samples as frozen whole blood, isolated PBMCs, or DNA extracted from either of those sample types. The V gene is TRBV14 and the J gene is TRBJ2-5, with 8 middle bases fitting TRBD2. The TCR was taken from a human donor in a cohort sampled during active COVID-19. Sequenced sample: peripheral blood. The nucleotide sequence reads as follows: TGTGCCAGCAGCCATAACCGGGAGGGGGGAATGGAGACCCAGTACTTC. Its protein reads: CASSHNREGGMETQYF.